Sequencing of this T cell receptor (beta chain) was carried out in a study of T cells after yellow fever vaccination. Study in general: Preparation of fractions with low cell numbers was performed using SMART-Seq v4 Ultra Low Input.

Broader study findings: The booster saw the reappearance of most primary-vaccination clones (about 95% CD4, 70% to 90% CD8).

Only a few counts were recorded for this clonotype. Its antigen is not known. TCRdb re-derived calls from the 5' RACE reads in MiXCR, one entry per CDR3 protein. The table records some 300,000 distinct CDR3 sequences, less than 9.5% of them present only once. V was cut by 0 bases and J by 1 base, with 18 bases left in between. Looked up from germline, CDR1 is SQVTM and CDR2 is ANQGSEA. The CDR3 is 17 residues long. The sequence was obtained from a man in his late teens or twenties who received the YFV17D yellow fever vaccine. The chain combines TRBV29-1 with TRBJ1-1; D call uncertain. The material was CD4+ T cells sorted from PBMCs, obtained 5 days after the yellow fever booster vaccination. The CDR3 DNA is TGCAGCGTTGAAGATCTAGGACTCTCAGGATCGAACACTGAAGCTTTCTTT. It specifies CSVEDLGLSGSNTEAFF.